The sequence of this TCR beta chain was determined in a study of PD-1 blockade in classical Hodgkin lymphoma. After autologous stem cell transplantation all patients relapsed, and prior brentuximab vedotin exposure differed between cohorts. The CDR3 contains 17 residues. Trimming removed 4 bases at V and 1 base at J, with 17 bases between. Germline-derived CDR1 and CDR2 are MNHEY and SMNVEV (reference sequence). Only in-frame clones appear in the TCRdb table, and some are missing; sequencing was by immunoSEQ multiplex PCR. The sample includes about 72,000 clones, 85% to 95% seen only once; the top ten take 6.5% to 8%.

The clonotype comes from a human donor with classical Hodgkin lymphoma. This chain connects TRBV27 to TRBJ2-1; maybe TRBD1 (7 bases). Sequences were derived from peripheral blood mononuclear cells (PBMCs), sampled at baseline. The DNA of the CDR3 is TGTGCCAGCAGTTGGGGGCCCAGGGGGACTTCCTACAATGAGCAGTTCTTC. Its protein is CASSWGPRGTSYNEQFF.